Listed here are 3 T cell receptor beta chains from one sample, sequenced in a study of blood T cell repertoires in COVID-19. Measured with immunoSEQ multiplex PCR; TCRdb has only the in-frame clones, and not every one. The table lists some 140,000 clones, 79% of them singletons, with roughly 5.2% in the top ten. Sequencing was carried out using peripheral blood. The receptors originated from a woman in her 70s with COVID-19, enrolled during active disease.

The CDR3 DNA is TGCAGCGTTGACAACCCCGGAGAGACCCAGTACTTC. It translates to CSVDNPGETQYF. The V call is TRBV29-1, the J call TRBJ2-5; no clear D. There are 12 residues in the CDR3. V was trimmed by 3 bases and J by 4 bases, leaving 9 bases between them. The germline gives CDR1 SQVTM, CDR2 ANQGSEA.

This chain uses TRBV5-8 with TRBJ1-5; TRBD1 aligns across 9 bases. Germline trimming cut 4 bases from V and 6 bases from J; bases unmatched to any gene: 8. This CDR3 comprises 15 residues. Per germline, CDR1 SGHTS and CDR2 YDEGEE. The CDR3 nucleotides are TGTGCCAGCAGCCTGAAGACAGGGGGTCGTCAGCCCCAGCATTTT. The encoded protein is CASSLKTGGRQPQHF.

This chain connects TRBV30 to TRBJ1-5; D remains ambiguous. Trimming took off 2 bases at V and 3 bases at J, with 8 bases between the two ends. The CDR3 has 13 amino acids. Germline V CDR1 and CDR2: GTSNPN, SVGIG (reference sequence). The DNA of the CDR3 is TGTGCCTGGAGTCCGCAGAACAATCAGCCCCAGCATTTT. It is translated as CAWSPQNNQPQHF.